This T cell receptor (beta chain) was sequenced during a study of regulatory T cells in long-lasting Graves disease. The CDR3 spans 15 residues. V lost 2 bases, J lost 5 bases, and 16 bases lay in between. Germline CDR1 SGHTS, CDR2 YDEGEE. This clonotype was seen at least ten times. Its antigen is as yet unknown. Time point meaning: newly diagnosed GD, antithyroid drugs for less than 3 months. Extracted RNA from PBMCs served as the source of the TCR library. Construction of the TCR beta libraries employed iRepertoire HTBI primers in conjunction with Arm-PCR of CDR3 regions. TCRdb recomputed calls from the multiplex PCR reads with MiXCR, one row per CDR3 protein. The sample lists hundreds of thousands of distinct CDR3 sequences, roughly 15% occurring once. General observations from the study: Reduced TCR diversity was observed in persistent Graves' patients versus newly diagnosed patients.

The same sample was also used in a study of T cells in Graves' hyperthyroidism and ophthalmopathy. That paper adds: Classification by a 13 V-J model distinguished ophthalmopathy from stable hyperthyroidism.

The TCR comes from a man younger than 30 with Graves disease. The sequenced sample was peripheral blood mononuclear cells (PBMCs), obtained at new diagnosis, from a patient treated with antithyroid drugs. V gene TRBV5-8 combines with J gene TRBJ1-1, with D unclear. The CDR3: CASSLGTARGTEAFF. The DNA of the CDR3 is TGTGCCAGCAGCTTAGGAACGGCCAGAGGGACTGAAGCTTTCTTT. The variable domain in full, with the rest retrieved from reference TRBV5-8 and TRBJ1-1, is EAGVTQSPTHLIKTRGQQATLRCSPISGHTSVYWYQQALGLGLQFLLWYDEGEERNRGNFPPRFSGRQFPNYSSELNVNALELEDSALYLCASSLGTARGTEAFFGQGTRLTVV.